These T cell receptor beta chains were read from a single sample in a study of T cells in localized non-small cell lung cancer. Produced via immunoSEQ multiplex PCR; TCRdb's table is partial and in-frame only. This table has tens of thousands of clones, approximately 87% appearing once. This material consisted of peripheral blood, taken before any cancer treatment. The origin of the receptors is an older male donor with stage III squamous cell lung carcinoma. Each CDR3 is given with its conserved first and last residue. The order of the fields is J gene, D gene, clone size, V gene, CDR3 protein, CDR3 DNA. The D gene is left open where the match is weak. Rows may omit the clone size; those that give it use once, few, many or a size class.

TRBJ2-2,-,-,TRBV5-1,CASSVENTGELFF,TGCGCCAGCAGCGTCGAAAACACCGGGGAGCTGTTTTTT
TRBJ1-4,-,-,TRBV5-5,CASSSSFLPTNEKLFF,TGTGCCAGCAGCTCTTCTTTCCTGCCAACTAATGAAAAACTGTTTTTT
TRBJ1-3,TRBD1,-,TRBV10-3,CAIKGGDRGNTIYF,TGTGCCATCAAAGGAGGGGACAGAGGAAACACCATATATTTT
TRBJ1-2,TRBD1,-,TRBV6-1,CASSVRTGQYGYTF,TGTGCCAGCAGTGTTCGGACAGGGCAATATGGCTACACCTTC
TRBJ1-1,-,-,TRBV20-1,CSSSGNTEAFF,TGCAGCTCAAGTGGGAACACTGAAGCTTTCTTT
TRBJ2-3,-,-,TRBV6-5,CASSSPATGTDTQYF,TGTGCCAGCAGTTCCCCGGCGACAGGCACAGATACGCAGTATTTT
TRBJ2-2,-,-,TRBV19,CASSVTPNTGELFF,TGTGCCAGTAGTGTGACACCTAACACCGGGGAGCTGTTTTTT
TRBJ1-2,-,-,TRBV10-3,CAISESTGRGGYTF,TGTGCCATCAGTGAGTCGACCGGGAGGGGTGGCTACACCTTC
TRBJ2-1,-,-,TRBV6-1,CASSEIDEQFF,TGTGCCAGCAGTGAAATCGATGAGCAGTTCTTC
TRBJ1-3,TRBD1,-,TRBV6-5,CASHRGSGSGNTIYF,TGTGCCAGTCACAGGGGTTCAGGTTCTGGAAACACCATATATTTT
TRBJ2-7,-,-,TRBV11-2,CASRHFRDVAYEQYF,TGTGCCAGCAGACATTTTCGGGACGTAGCCTACGAGCAGTACTTC
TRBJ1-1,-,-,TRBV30,CAWSVRAGDGTEAFF,TGTGCCTGGAGTGTACGGGCAGGGGACGGCACTGAAGCTTTCTTT
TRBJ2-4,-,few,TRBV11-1,CASSITRVSIQYF,TGTGCCAGCAGTATAACGAGGGTCTCAATTCAGTACTTC
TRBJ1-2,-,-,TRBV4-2,CASSQDHRNNYGYTF,TGTGCCAGCAGCCAAGATCACCGGAATAACTATGGCTACACCTTC
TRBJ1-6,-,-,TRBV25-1,CASSVRQAEYSPLHF,TGTGCCAGCAGTGTCCGACAGGCTGAATACTCACCCCTCCACTTT
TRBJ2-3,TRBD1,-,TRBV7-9,CASSLWGQGSDTQYF,TGTGCCAGCAGCTTATGGGGACAGGGTTCAGATACGCAGTATTTT
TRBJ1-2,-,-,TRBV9,CASSPRGAGEGYGYTF,TGTGCCAGCAGCCCCCGGGGGGCAGGGGAGGGCTATGGCTACACCTTC
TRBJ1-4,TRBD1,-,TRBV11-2,CASSPSGQGGGKLFF,TGTGCCAGCAGCCCGTCCGGACAGGGAGGGGGGAAACTGTTTTTT
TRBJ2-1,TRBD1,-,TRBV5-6,CASSPQQGPARGEQFF,TGTGCCAGCAGCCCCCAACAGGGGCCGGCCAGAGGAGAGCAGTTCTTC
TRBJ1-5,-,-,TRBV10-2,CASTFGGVGNQPQHF,TGCGCCAGCACCTTCGGGGGGGTGGGCAATCAGCCCCAGCATTTT
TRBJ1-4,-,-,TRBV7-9,CASSLSVGGGVYEKLFF,TGTGCCAGCAGCTTATCCGTCGGCGGGGGGGTGTACGAAAAACTGTTTTTT
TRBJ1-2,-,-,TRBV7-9,CASSLVGGGNGYTF,TGTGCCAGCAGCTTAGTAGGCGGAGGGAATGGCTACACCTTC
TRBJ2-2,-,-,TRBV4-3,CASSQEVSGPLTGELFF,TGCGCCAGCAGCCAAGAGGTCTCAGGGCCGCTCACCGGGGAGCTGTTTTTT
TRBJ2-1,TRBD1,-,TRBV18,CASSLRTGDYNEQFF,TGTGCCAGCTCACTGCGGACAGGGGACTACAATGAGCAGTTCTTC
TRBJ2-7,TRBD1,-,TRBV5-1,CASSRDRANEQYF,TGCGCCAGCAGCCGGGACAGGGCCAACGAGCAGTACTTC
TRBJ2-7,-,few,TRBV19,CASSMGVSYEQYF,TGTGCCAGTAGTATGGGAGTCTCCTACGAGCAGTACTTC
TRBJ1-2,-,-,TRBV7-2,CASSLDPGAYGYTF,TGTGCCAGCAGCTTAGATCCCGGAGCCTATGGCTACACCTTC
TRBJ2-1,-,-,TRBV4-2,CASSQLSGRSYNEQFF,TGTGCCAGCAGCCAACTAAGCGGACGCTCCTACAATGAGCAGTTCTTC
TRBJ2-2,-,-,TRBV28,CASIGNTGELFF,TGTGCCAGCATCGGGAACACCGGGGAGCTGTTTTTT
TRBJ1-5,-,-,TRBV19,CASSASGLSAQHF,TGTGCCAGTAGTGCTTCAGGGCTGTCGGCCCAGCATTTT
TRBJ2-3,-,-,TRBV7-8,CASRSRGSDTQYF,TGTGCCAGCAGGTCAAGGGGGTCAGATACGCAGTATTTT
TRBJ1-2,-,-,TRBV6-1,CASSEPGARGYGYTF,TGTGCCAGCAGTGAACCGGGAGCCCGTGGGTATGGCTACACCTTC
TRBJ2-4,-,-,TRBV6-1,CASSEGLLVENIQYF,TGTGCCAGCAGCGAGGGACTGCTGGTCGAAAACATTCAGTACTTC
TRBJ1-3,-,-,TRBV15,CATSRGWGNTIYF,TGTGCCACCAGCAGGGGGTGGGGAAACACCATATATTTT
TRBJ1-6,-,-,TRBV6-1,CASSLTWTENSPLHF,TGTGCCTCCTCCCTCACCTGGACAGAGAATTCACCCCTCCACTTT
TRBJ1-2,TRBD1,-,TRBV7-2,CASSADRGQHTF,TGTGCCAGCAGCGCCGACAGGGGGCAGCACACCTTC
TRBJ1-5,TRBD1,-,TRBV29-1,CSVRQGDDQPQHF,TGCAGCGTCAGACAGGGAGATGATCAGCCCCAGCATTTT
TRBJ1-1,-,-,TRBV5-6,CASSLVVGWRTEAFF,TGTGCCAGCAGCTTGGTCGTGGGATGGAGGACTGAAGCTTTCTTT
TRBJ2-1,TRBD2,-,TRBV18,CASSPSGVAYNEQFF,TGTGCCAGCTCACCAAGCGGGGTAGCGTACAATGAGCAGTTCTTC
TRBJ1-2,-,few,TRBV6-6,CASGDPGENYGYTF,TGTGCCAGCGGGGACCCAGGGGAAAACTATGGCTACACCTTC
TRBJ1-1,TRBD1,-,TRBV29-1,CSVAGQGMNTEAFF,TGCAGCGTTGCGGGACAGGGCATGAACACTGAAGCTTTCTTT
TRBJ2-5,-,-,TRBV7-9,CASSFDNQETQYF,TGTGCCAGCAGCTTCGACAACCAAGAGACCCAGTACTTC
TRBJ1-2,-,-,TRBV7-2,CASSSQLPALGYTF,TGTGCCAGCAGCTCCCAACTCCCGGCGCTTGGCTACACCTTC
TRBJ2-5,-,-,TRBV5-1,CASSLEWGYQETQYF,TGCGCCAGCAGCTTGGAGTGGGGGTACCAAGAGACCCAGTACTTC
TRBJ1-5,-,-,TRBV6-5,CASNPSGQGDQPQHF,TGTGCCAGCAACCCCTCCGGGCAGGGCGACCAGCCCCAGCATTTT
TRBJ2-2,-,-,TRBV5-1,CASTPEDGYTGELFF,TGCGCCAGCACCCCGGAGGACGGATACACCGGGGAGCTGTTTTTT
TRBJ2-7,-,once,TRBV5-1,CASSSSYYEQYF,TGCGCCAGCAGCTCGTCCTACTACGAGCAGTACTTC
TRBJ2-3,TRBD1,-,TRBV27,CASSPLFTLSRDRGIDTQYF,TGTGCCAGCAGCCCGCTCTTTACTCTTTCCCGGGACAGGGGCATAGATACGCAGTATTTT
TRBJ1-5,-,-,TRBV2,CASSEGVVNQPQHF,TGTGCCAGCAGTGAAGGGGTGGTTAATCAGCCCCAGCATTTT
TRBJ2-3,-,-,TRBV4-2,CASSSPTAADTQYF,TGTGCCAGCAGCTCCCCTACAGCGGCAGATACGCAGTATTTT
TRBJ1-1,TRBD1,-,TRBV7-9,CASSSTGAEAFF,TGTGCCAGCAGCTCCACAGGGGCTGAAGCTTTCTTT
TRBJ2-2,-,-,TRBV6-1,CASSADGEDTGELFF,TGTGCCAGCAGTGCGGACGGAGAGGACACCGGGGAGCTGTTTTTT
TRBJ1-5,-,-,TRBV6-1,CASSALSGYSNQPQHF,TGTGCCAGCAGTGCCCTTTCGGGGTACAGCAATCAGCCCCAGCATTTT
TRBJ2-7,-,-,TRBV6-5,CASSNLRRGDYEQYF,TGTGCCAGCAGTAACCTTCGGAGGGGGGACTACGAGCAGTACTTC
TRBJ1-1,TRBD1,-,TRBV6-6,CASILRQGSAEAFF,TGTGCCAGCATTCTCAGACAGGGCTCTGCTGAAGCTTTCTTT
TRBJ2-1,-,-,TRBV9,CASSVVDYNEQFF,TGTGCCAGCAGCGTAGTGGACTACAATGAGCAGTTCTTC
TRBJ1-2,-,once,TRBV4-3,CASSQEAAWIYGYTF,TGCGCCAGCAGCCAAGAGGCTGCGTGGATCTATGGCTACACCTTC
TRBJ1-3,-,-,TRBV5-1,CASSFTGQGSGNTIYF,TGCGCCAGCAGCTTTACGGGCCAGGGGAGCGGAAACACCATATATTTC
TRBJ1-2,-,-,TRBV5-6,CASSLSWPAGYTF,TGTGCCAGCAGCTTGTCGTGGCCCGCCGGCTACACCTTC